This T cell receptor (beta chain) is from a study of T cell responses to AZD1222 COVID-19 vaccine. Across the study: Recipients boosted at about 4 weeks or about 12 weeks are pooled.

Sequencing used immunoSEQ multiplex PCR; TCRdb keeps in-frame clones, though not all of them. The sample contains about 260,000 clones, 80% to 95% of which appear only once. V trimming: 3 bases; J trimming: 4 bases; junction bases outside the gene matches: 9. CDR1 KGHDR and CDR2 SFDVKD come from the germline V gene. CDR3 length: 16 amino acids. The receptor's source is an adult in good health. The material sequenced was peripheral blood, taken on day 0 of AZD1222 vaccination. The gene calls are TRBV24-1 and TRBJ1-2, with 8 positions matching TRBD1. CDR3 in amino acids: CATSDGTRGRPYGYTF. The CDR3 DNA sequence: TGTGCCACCAGTGATGGGACCAGGGGGCGCCCCTATGGCTACACCTTC.